These T cell receptor beta chains were read from a single sample in a study of CD8 T cells in ankylosing spondylitis. Using its own MiXCR run on the 5' RACE reads, TCRdb lists one record per CDR3 protein. The data contain 800,000 to 900,000 distinct CDR3 sequences, 10% to 15% of them singletons. Sequencing input: blood, either unsorted or a sorted T cell fraction (not recorded which). The source of these receptors is a male donor with ankylosing spondylitis. Both conserved end residues are part of each CDR3. Fields, in order: D gene, clone size, J gene, V gene, CDR3 protein, CDR3 DNA. A D gene is named only where the DNA matches it firmly. Size values are once, few and many counts, or a class for expanded clones, and some rows have none.

>NA|NA|TRBJ2-5|TRBV3-1
CASSQDWGRGQETQYF
TGTGCCAGCAGCCAAGATTGGGGTCGGGGTCAAGAGACCCAGTACTTC
>NA|many|TRBJ1-1|TRBV20-1
CSARLPGFRHTEAFF
TGCAGTGCTAGGCTGCCGGGGTTTCGGCACACTGAAGCTTTCTTT
>NA|few|TRBJ2-1|TRBV20-1
CSADQRTVTHNEQFF
TGCAGTGCCGACCAACGGACGGTTACGCACAATGAGCAGTTCTTC
>NA|NA|TRBJ2-7|TRBV5-6
CASREYLDLEQYF
TGTGCCAGCAGAGAATATCTGGACCTCGAGCAGTACTTC
>NA|NA|TRBJ1-6|TRBV5-6
CASSLDWTTLHF
TGTGCCAGCAGCTTGGATTGGACCACCCTCCACTTT
>TRBD1|few|TRBJ1-2|TRBV4-2
CASSQSRGQGEVYGYTF
TGTGCCAGCAGCCAGTCCCGCGGACAGGGAGAGGTCTATGGCTACACCTTC
>TRBD2|NA|TRBJ2-7|TRBV20-1
CSASRLAASYEQYF
TGCAGTGCTTCCCGACTAGCGGCCTCCTACGAGCAGTACTTC
>NA|many|TRBJ2-5|TRBV10-3
CAISAGEETQYF
TGTGCCATCAGTGCAGGGGAGGAGACCCAGTACTTC
>NA|many|TRBJ1-3|TRBV10-1
CASSDPGAAGNTIYF
TGCGCCAGCAGTGATCCTGGGGCGGCTGGAAACACCATATATTTT
>NA|NA|TRBJ1-1|TRBV5-1
CASSLGLDSEAFF
TGCGCCAGCAGCTTGGGCCTGGACAGTGAAGCTTTCTTT
>NA|NA|TRBJ2-3|TRBV7-2
CASSLSLWDTQYF
TGTGCCAGCAGCTTAAGTTTATGGGATACGCAGTATTTT
>NA|NA|TRBJ1-2|TRBV6-5
CASSYSVGSEGYTF
TGTGCCAGCAGTTACTCGGTGGGGAGTGAAGGCTACACCTTC